These 8 T cell receptor beta chains were sequenced from one sample in a study of patients and donors after allogeneic stem cell transplantation. A single record per CDR3 protein comes from TCRdb applying MiXCR to the RT-PCR reads. The sample includes hundreds of thousands of distinct CDR3 sequences, 13% to 15% of them seen just once. Sequenced sample: blood, either unsorted or a sorted T cell fraction (not recorded which). The receptors here all came from a human donor who was either an allogeneic HSCT recipient or a stem cell or donor lymphocyte infusion donor (not recorded which). It is not recorded whose cells these are; they may come from a transplant donor.

This clonotype was detected only a few times. The chain joins TRBV9 to TRBJ2-3, with TRBD2 matching 16 bases. Germline-derived CDR1 and CDR2 are SGDLS and YYNGEE. CDR3 size: 17 residues. Unmatched junction bases numbered 7, after V lost 2 bases and J lost 7 bases. The CDR3, as DNA: TGTGCCAGCAGCGTGGGGACTAGCGGGGGGGGTACGAATACGCAGTATTTT. Encoded protein: CASSVGTSGGGTNTQYF.

There are many counts of this clonotype. V and J are TRBV6-2 or TRBV6-3 and TRBJ2-3, with 8 bases lining up with TRBD2. The germline CDR1 and CDR2 sequences are MNHEY and SVGEGT. V dropped 7 bases and J dropped 0; count of bases not matched to a gene: 9. The CDR3 covers 16 residues. This CDR3 is CASKDLAGTSTDTQYF. The CDR3 nucleotides are TGTGCCAGCAAGGACTTAGCGGGAACTAGCACAGATACGCAGTATTTT.

This clonotype was detected a few times. The rearrangement uses TRBV6-2 or TRBV6-3 and TRBJ2-7; D may correspond to TRBD1 or TRBD2 (6 bases each). Germline V CDR1 and CDR2: MNHEY, SVGEGT. The CDR3 totals 16 residues. Trimming removed 6 bases at V and 0 bases at J, with 18 bases between. The CDR3 reads CASSPGGGGLSYEQYF. CDR3 coding DNA: TGTGCCAGCAGCCCCGGAGGGGGAGGACTCTCCTACGAGCAGTACTTC.

Many counts were recorded for this clonotype. CDR3 protein: CSARDRRPNTEAFF. The DNA of the CDR3 is TGCAGTGCTAGAGATCGCCGGCCGAACACTGAAGCTTTCTTT. This chain joins TRBV20-1 and TRBJ1-1, with D hard to call. V shed 0 bases and J shed 1 base, with 9 bases lying between them. CDR1 is DFQATT and CDR2 is SNEGSKA in the germline V gene (reference sequence). This CDR3 is built from 14 residues.

The rearrangement joins TRBV30 to TRBJ1-3; D remains ambiguous. CDR3 length: 12 amino acids. Germline V gene sequence: CDR1 GTSNPN, CDR2 SVGIG (reference sequence). CDR3 sequence: CSYANSGNTIYF. CDR3 sequence (DNA): TGTTCTTACGCCAACTCTGGAAACACCATATATTTT.

The J gene is TRBJ2-2, the V gene TRBV11-3, with 7 positions matching TRBD1. Losses at the gene ends were 5 bases for V and 0 bases for J; bases not matched to a gene: 6. CDR3 length equals 16 residues. Germline CDR1 is SGHNT and CDR2 is YENEEA. CDR3 sequence reads: CASSQRGTANTGELFF. CDR3 coding DNA: TGTGCCAGCAGCCAGAGAGGGACAGCGAACACCGGGGAGCTGTTTTTT.

This clonotype occurred a few times. CDR3 residues: CASSLGTRAYEQYF. CDR3 coding DNA: TGTGCCAGCAGCCTCGGGACTAGGGCTTACGAGCAGTACTTC. The chain recombines TRBV12-3 or TRBV12-4 with TRBJ2-7; 8 nucleotides align to TRBD2. This CDR3 is built from 14 residues. V lost 6 bases and J lost 4; bases outside the gene matches: 8.

The chain's CDR3 is CSASAGNTGELFF. CDR3 coding DNA: TGCAGTGCTAGTGCTGGGAACACCGGGGAGCTGTTTTTT. The V and J genes are TRBV20-1 and TRBJ2-2; no firm D call. The CDR3 has 13 amino acids. V was shortened by 3 bases and J by 1 base, with 6 bases between the two germline ends. From germline, CDR1 is DFQATT and CDR2 SNEGSKA (reference sequence).